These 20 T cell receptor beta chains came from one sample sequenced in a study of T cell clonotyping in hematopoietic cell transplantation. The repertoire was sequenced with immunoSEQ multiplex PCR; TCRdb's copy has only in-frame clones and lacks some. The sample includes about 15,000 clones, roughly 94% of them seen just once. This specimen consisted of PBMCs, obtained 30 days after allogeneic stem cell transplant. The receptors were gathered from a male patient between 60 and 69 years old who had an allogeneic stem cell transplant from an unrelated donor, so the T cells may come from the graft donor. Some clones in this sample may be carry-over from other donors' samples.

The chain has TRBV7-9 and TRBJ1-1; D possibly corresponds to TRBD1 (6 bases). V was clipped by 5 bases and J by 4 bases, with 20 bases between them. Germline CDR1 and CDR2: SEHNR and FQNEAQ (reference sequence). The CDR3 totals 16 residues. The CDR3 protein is CASSGGQGNRFTEAFF. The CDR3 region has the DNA TGTGCCAGCAGCGGGGGGCAGGGGAACAGGTTCACTGAAGCTTTCTTT.

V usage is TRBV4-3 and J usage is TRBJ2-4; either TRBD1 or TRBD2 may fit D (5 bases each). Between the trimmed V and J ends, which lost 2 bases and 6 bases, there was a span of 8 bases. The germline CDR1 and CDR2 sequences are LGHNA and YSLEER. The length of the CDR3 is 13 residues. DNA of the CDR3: TGCGCCAGCAGCCAAACCGGGACAAACATTCAGTACTTC. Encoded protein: CASSQTGTNIQYF.

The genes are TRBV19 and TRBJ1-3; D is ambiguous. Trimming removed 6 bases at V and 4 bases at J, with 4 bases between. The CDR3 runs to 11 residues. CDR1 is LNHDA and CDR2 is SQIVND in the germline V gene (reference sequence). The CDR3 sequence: CASSPGNTIYF. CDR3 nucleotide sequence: TGTGCCAGTAGCCCAGGAAACACCATATATTTT.

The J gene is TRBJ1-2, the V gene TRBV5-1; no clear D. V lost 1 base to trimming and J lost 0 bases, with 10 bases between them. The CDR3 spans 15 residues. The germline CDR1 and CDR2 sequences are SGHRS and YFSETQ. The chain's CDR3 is CASSLSTGSNYGYTF. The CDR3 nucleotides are TGCGCCAGCAGCTTGAGCACTGGCTCTAACTATGGCTACACCTTC.

For the CDR3, the DNA is TGTGCCAGCAGCCAAGTGGAGGGTTGGCTCTATGGCTACACCTTC. It codes for CASSQVEGWLYGYTF. The V and J genes are TRBV14 and TRBJ1-2; the D is unclear. Germline CDR1 SGHDN, CDR2 FVKESK. Trimming stripped 1 base from V and 4 bases from J, with 13 bases between. The CDR3 extends over 15 amino acids.

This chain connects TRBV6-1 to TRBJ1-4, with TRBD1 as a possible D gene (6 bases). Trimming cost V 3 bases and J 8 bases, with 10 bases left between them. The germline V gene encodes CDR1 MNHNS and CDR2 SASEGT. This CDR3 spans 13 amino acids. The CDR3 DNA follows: TGTGCCAGCAGTGAGGGCAGGGGCGAAAAACTGTTTTTT. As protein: CASSEGRGEKLFF.

The CDR3 loop reads CASSRTGIKEKLFF. The CDR3 DNA follows: TGTGCCAGCAGCCGAACAGGGATTAAAGAAAAACTGTTTTTT. V usage is TRBV6-5 and J usage is TRBJ1-4, with D tentatively TRBD1 (6 bases). Trimming stripped 6 bases from V and 8 bases from J, with 16 bases between. The CDR3 is made up of 14 amino acids. Germline-derived CDR1 and CDR2 are MNHEY and SVGAGI.

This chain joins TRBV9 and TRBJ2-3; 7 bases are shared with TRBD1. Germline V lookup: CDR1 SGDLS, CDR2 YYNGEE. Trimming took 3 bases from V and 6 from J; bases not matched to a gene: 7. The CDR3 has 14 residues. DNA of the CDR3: TGTGCCAGCAGCGAAGGACAGGACCAGGATACGCAGTATTTT. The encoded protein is CASSEGQDQDTQYF.

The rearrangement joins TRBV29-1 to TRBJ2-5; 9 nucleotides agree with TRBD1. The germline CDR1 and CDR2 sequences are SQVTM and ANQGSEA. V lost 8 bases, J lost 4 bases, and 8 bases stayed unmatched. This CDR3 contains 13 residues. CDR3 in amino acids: CSTGQGRGETQYF. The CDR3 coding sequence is TGCAGCACCGGACAGGGGCGAGGAGAGACCCAGTACTTC.

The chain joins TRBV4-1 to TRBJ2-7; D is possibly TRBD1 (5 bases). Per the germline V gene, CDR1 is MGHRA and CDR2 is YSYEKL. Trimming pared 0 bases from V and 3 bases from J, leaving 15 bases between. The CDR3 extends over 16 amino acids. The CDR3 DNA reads TGCGCCAGCAGCCAAGATACCGCGAGTCAGGGCTACGAGCAGTACTTC. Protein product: CASSQDTASQGYEQYF.

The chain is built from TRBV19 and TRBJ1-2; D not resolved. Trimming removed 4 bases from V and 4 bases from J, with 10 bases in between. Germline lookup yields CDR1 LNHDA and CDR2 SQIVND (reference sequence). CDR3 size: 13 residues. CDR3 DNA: TGTGCCAGTAGTAACCCGACGGTCTATGGCTACACCTTC. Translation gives CASSNPTVYGYTF.

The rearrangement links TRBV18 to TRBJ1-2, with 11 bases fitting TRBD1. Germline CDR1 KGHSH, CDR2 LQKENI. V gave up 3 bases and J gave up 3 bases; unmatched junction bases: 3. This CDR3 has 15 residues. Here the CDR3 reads CASSPQDRGHYGYTF. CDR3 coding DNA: TGTGCCAGCTCACCTCAGGACAGGGGGCACTATGGCTACACCTTC. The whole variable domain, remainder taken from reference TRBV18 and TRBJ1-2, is NAGVMQNPRHLVRRRGQEARLRCSPMKGHSHVYWYRQLPEEGLKFMVYLQKENIIDESGMPKERFSAEFPKEGPSILRIQQVVRGDSAAYFCASSPQDRGHYGYTFGSGTRLTVV.

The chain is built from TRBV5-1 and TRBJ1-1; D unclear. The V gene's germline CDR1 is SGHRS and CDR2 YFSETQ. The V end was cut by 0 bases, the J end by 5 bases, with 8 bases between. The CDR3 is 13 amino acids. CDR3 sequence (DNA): TGCGCCAGCAGCTTGGGGTCCTCAACTGAAGCTTTCTTT. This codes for CASSLGSSTEAFF. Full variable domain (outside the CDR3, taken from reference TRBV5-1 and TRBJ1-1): KAGVTQTPRYLIKTRGQQVTLSCSPISGHRSVSWYQQTPGQGLQFLFEYFSETQRNKGNFPGRFSGRQFSNSRSEMNVSTLELGDSALYLCASSLGSSTEAFFGQGTRLTVV.

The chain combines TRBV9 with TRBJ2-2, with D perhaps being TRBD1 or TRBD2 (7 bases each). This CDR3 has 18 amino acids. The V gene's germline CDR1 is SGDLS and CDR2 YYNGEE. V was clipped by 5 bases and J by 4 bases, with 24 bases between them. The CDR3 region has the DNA TGTGCCAGCAGTGTAACTGCCTCGGCAGGGGGGGTCACCGGGGAGCTGTTTTTT. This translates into CASSVTASAGGVTGELFF.

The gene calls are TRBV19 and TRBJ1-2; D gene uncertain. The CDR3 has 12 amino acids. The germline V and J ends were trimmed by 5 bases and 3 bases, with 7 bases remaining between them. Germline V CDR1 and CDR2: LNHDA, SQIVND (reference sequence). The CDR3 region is CASSWRDYGYTF. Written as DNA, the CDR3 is TGTGCCAGTAGTTGGCGGGACTATGGCTACACCTTC.

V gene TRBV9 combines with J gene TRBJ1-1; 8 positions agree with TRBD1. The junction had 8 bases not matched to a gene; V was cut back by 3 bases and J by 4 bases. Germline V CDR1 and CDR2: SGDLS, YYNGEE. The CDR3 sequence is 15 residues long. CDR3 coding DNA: TGTGCCAGCAGCGCCCAAACACAGGGGGTCACTGAAGCTTTCTTT. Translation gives CASSAQTQGVTEAFF.

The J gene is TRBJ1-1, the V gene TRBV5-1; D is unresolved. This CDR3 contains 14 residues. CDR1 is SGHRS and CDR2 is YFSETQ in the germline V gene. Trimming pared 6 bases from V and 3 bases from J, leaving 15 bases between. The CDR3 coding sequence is TGCGCCAGCACCCCGAGGGAAGCCGACACTGAAGCTTTCTTT. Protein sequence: CASTPREADTEAFF.

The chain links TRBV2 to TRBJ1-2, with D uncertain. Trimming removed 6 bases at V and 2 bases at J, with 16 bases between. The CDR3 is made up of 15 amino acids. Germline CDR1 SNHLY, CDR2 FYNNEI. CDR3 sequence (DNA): TGTGCCAGCAGCCGGGATCGAACCGCCAACTATGGCTACACCTTC. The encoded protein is CASSRDRTANYGYTF.

CDR3 amino acids: CATGPGLAGGQADTQYF. CDR3 nucleotide sequence: TGTGCCACCGGACCGGGACTAGCGGGGGGGCAGGCAGATACGCAGTATTTT. The genes are TRBV10-3 and TRBJ2-3, with 16 bases matching TRBD2. This CDR3 spans 17 amino acids. Germline CDR1 and CDR2: ENHRY and SYGVKD. V lost 10 bases, J lost 4 bases, and 11 bases stayed unmatched.

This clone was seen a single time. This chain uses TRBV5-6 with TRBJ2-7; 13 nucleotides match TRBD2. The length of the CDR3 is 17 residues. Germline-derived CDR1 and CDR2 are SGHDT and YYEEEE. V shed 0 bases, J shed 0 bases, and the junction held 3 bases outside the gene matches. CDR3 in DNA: TGTGCCAGCAGCTTGGGACTAGCGGGGGGTTACTCCTACGAGCAGTACTTC. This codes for CASSLGLAGGYSYEQYF.